One sample yielded the 12 T cell receptor beta chains listed below, sequenced in a study of T cells after yellow fever vaccination. TCRdb reprocessed the 5' RACE reads with MiXCR, giving one entry per CDR3 protein. The sample records approximately 300,000 distinct CDR3 sequences, about 10% being singletons. Sequences were derived from CD4+ T cells sorted from PBMCs, sampled 45 days after the yellow fever booster vaccination. Receptor source: a young man who received the YFV17D yellow fever vaccine.

This clonotype was observed a few times. The chain is built from TRBV4-1 and TRBJ2-6; TRBD1 agrees at 8 bases. The V segment lost 6 bases and the J segment 4 bases; nucleotides outside the gene matches: 8. This CDR3 contains 16 residues. Germline CDR1 MGHRA, CDR2 YSYEKL. The CDR3 loop is CASRQPGQVGANVLTF. As DNA, the CDR3 is TGCGCCAGCAGGCAACCGGGACAGGTCGGGGCCAACGTCCTGACTTTC.

This clonotype was seen more than once but under ten times. V and J are TRBV25-1 and TRBJ1-2; possibly TRBD1 for D (6 bases). V lost 6 bases, J lost 8 bases, and 22 bases lay in between. This CDR3 has 15 amino acids. Germline values: CDR1 MGHDK, CDR2 SYGVNS. The CDR3 DNA is TGTGCCAGCAGCTTAGGGGGGTCCCTCGTCATGGGCTACACCTTC. As protein: CASSLGGSLVMGYTF.

The rearrangement links TRBV4-1 to TRBJ1-2; D is unresolved. This CDR3 has 14 residues. V lost 1 base to trimming and J lost 4 bases, with 10 bases between them. From germline, CDR1 is MGHRA and CDR2 YSYEKL. The CDR3 sequence: CASSQALGPYGYTF. CDR3 DNA: TGCGCCAGCAGCCAAGCGTTAGGGCCCTATGGCTACACCTTC.

This clonotype showed up many times. V and J are TRBV5-1 and TRBJ1-2; D is unclear. Germline lookup yields CDR1 SGHRS and CDR2 YFSETQ. The CDR3 is made up of 13 amino acids. V gave up 0 bases and J gave up 1 base, with 4 bases separating them. The CDR3 protein is CASSLGYNYGYTF. As DNA, the CDR3 is TGCGCCAGCAGCTTGGGTTATAACTATGGCTACACCTTC.

This clonotype was picked up a small number of times. J is TRBJ2-5 and V is TRBV5-1, with D perhaps matching TRBD1 (7 bases). Germline loops: CDR1 SGHRS, CDR2 YFSETQ. The CDR3 extends over 16 amino acids. Trimming took 2 bases from V and 2 from J, leaving 16 bases between them. The CDR3, as DNA: TGCGCCAGCAGCTTTTACCTGACAGGGACTCAAGAGACCCAGTACTTC. Translated: CASSFYLTGTQETQYF.

This clonotype was observed a handful of times. J is TRBJ2-3 and V is TRBV6-5; 7 bases agree with TRBD2. This CDR3 has 14 residues. In germline, CDR1 is MNHEY, CDR2 SVGAGI. V shed 6 bases and J 1 base; nucleotides not matched to a gene: 4. The CDR3 here is CASRKSGGTDTQYF. DNA for the CDR3: TGTGCCAGCAGGAAAAGCGGGGGCACAGATACGCAGTATTTT.

The chain has TRBV6-5 and TRBJ2-5; 9 nucleotides align to TRBD2. Germline CDR1 and CDR2: MNHEY and SVGAGI. Trimming cost V 6 bases and J 5 bases; bases outside gene matches: 7. CDR3 length: 14 amino acids. CDR3 DNA sequence: TGTGCCAGCAGGAGGGGACTAGCCAGTGAGACCCAGTACTTC. As protein: CASRRGLASETQYF.

The chain joins TRBV9 to TRBJ2-7; D is ambiguous. V lost 0 bases and J 6 bases, leaving 13 bases between the germline ends. CDR1 is SGDLS and CDR2 is YYNGEE in the germline V gene. The CDR3 has 14 amino acids. CDR3 amino acids: CASSVGASPSEQYF. The CDR3 DNA follows: TGTGCCAGCAGCGTAGGGGCTAGTCCTTCCGAGCAGTACTTC.

This clonotype was detected a few times. This chain links TRBV9 with TRBJ2-3; the D is unclear. Germline V gene data show CDR1 as SGDLS and CDR2 as YYNGEE. The germline V and J ends were trimmed by 0 bases and 1 base, with 6 bases remaining between them. The CDR3 sequence is 14 residues long. CDR3 coding DNA: TGTGCCAGCAGCGTAGCTACACGCACAGATACGCAGTATTTT. Its translation: CASSVATRTDTQYF.

In its sample, this clonotype was seen a few times. The V gene is TRBV7-6, the J gene TRBJ2-7; weak D call: TRBD1 (6 bases). V dropped 5 bases and J dropped 5 bases, with 16 bases sitting between them. Germline CDR1 reads SGHVS; CDR2 reads FNYEAQ. The CDR3 has 14 residues. Written as DNA, the CDR3 is TGTGCCAGCAGCCCCCCAGGGGATAGGAACGAGCAGTACTTC. Translation gives CASSPPGDRNEQYF.

This clonotype was seen only a few times. The chain couples TRBV6-2 or TRBV6-3 to TRBJ2-2, with TRBD1 matching 7 bases. Germline CDR1 MNHEY, CDR2 SVGEGT. V dropped 4 bases and J dropped 5; count of bases not matched to a gene: 7. The CDR3 has 15 amino acids. CDR3: CASSSGTVKTGELFF. The CDR3 region has the DNA TGTGCCAGCAGTTCCGGGACAGTAAAAACCGGGGAGCTGTTTTTT.

V usage is TRBV5-1 and J usage is TRBJ2-1; 8 positions match TRBD2. Trimming took 0 bases from V and 5 from J; bases not matched to a gene: 7. This CDR3 is 16 amino acids long. CDR1 SGHRS and CDR2 YFSETQ come from the germline V gene. The CDR3, as DNA: TGCGCCAGCAGCTTGGCTGCGGGGGGACAAAACAATGAGCAGTTCTTC. Translated: CASSLAAGGQNNEQFF. Using reference TRBV5-1 and TRBJ2-1 for the parts outside the CDR3, the full variable domain is KAGVTQTPRYLIKTRGQQVTLSCSPISGHRSVSWYQQTPGQGLQFLFEYFSETQRNKGNFPGRFSGRQFSNSRSEMNVSTLELGDSALYLCASSLAAGGQNNEQFFGPGTRLTVL.